This T cell receptor beta chain was found in a study of blood T cell repertoires in COVID-19. Study overall: The origin of the acute and convalescent COVID-19 samples was the United States, Italy and Spain. T cells, B-cell-depleted T cells, or PBMCs supplied cDNA or gDNA.

During active infection, Seattle patients enrolled and were then monitored through disease. Profiling relied on immunoSEQ multiplex PCR, and the TCRdb table lists in-frame clones only, not all of them. The repertoire consists of under 450,000 clones, with approximately 86% occurring once and the leading ten covering about 7%. V lost 0 bases and J 1 base, leaving 8 bases between the germline ends. The germline gives CDR1 SGHRS, CDR2 YFSETQ. This CDR3 is built from 15 residues. The rearrangement uses TRBV5-1 and TRBJ1-3, with unresolved D. Sequencing was carried out using peripheral blood. The receptor was derived from a woman aged 60-75 years with COVID-19, enrolled during active disease. CDR3 protein: CASSLGTGSGNTIYF. CDR3 nucleotide sequence: TGCGCCAGCAGCTTGGGAACGGGGTCTGGAAACACCATATATTTT.